This TCR beta chain was documented in a study of T-cell reconstitution after alpha-beta-depleted transplantation in children. For TCRbeta, the library was prepared with unique molecular identifiers. TCRdb redid the calling of the PCR reads with MiXCR, one entry per CDR3 protein. Of some 300,000 distinct CDR3 sequences listed, 6.5% to 9% are singletons. Findings of the study overall: Newly produced T cells mostly accounted for T-cell counts and diversity one year post-transplant.

A word on this clonotype: Its antigen is currently unknown. This may be a read error, as it is one base from a much larger clone.

CDR1 and CDR2 (germline): SGHVS, FQNEAQ. The CDR3 runs to 15 residues. The chain couples TRBV7-8 to TRBJ2-3, with D perhaps matching TRBD2 (6 bases). The receptor comes from a female patient aged 2-9 years who had a stem cell transplant for Fanconi anemia, so the T cells may come from the graft donor. Sample: peripheral blood, taken 360 days after TCRalphabeta/CD19-depleted stem cell transplant. CDR3 nucleotides: TGTGCCAGCAGCGCCCGGCTAACTAGCACAAATACGCAGTATTTT. This sequence encodes CASSARLTSTNTQYF.